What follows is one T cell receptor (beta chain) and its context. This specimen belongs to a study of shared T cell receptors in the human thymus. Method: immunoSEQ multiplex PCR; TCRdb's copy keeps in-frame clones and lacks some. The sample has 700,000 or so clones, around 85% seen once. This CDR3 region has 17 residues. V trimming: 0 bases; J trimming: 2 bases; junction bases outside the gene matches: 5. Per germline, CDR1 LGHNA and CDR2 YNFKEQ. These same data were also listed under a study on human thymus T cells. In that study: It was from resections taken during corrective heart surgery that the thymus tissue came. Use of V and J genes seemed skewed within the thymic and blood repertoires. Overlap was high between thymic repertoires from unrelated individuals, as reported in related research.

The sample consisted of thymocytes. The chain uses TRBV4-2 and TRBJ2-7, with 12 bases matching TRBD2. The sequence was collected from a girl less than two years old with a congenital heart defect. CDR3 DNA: TGTGCCAGCAGCCAAGATACACCTAGCGGGGGGGCCTACGAGCAGTACTTC. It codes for CASSQDTPSGGAYEQYF.